These 4 T cell receptor beta chains were sequenced from one sample in a study of identical twins. TCRdb re-derived calls from the 5' RACE reads in MiXCR, one entry per CDR3 protein. Of approximately 550,000 distinct CDR3 sequences listed, 20% to 25% are singletons. These data also formed part of another study, on yellow fever vaccine responses in identical twins.

The material sequenced was CD4+ T cells sorted from blood. The receptors come from a young woman in good health.

This clonotype was found a few times. The chain couples TRBV5-1 to TRBJ2-3, with D possibly TRBD1 on 6 matching bases. This CDR3 region has 16 residues. V lost 4 bases to trimming and J lost 0 bases, with 15 bases between them. Germline CDR1 is SGHRS and CDR2 is YFSETQ. The CDR3 spells CASSGRGGGSTDTQYF. The CDR3 region has the DNA TGCGCCAGCAGCGGACGAGGGGGTGGTAGCACAGATACGCAGTATTTT.

This clonotype has just a few counts. The chain uses TRBV4-1 and TRBJ2-2; 8 nucleotides match TRBD2. Germline CDR1 and CDR2: MGHRA and YSYEKL. The CDR3 has 18 amino acids. Losses at the gene ends were 0 bases for V and 3 bases for J; bases not matched to a gene: 9. The CDR3 DNA is TGCGCCAGCAGCCAAGATCGGCTGCCGGGGGGGTACACCGGGGAGCTGTTTTTT. Its translation is CASSQDRLPGGYTGELFF.

The V and J genes are TRBV10-3 and TRBJ1-6, with 8 nucleotides matching TRBD1. The CDR3 sequence is 15 residues long. After removal of 4 bases from V and 6 bases from J, the junction contained 5 bases not matched to a gene. Germline V gene data show CDR1 as ENHRY and CDR2 as SYGVKD. CDR3 sequence (DNA): TGTGCCATCAGTGGCCCGACAGGGGCTAATTCACCCCTCCACTTT. Translating it yields CAISGPTGANSPLHF.

This CDR3 reads CASRSGASYNEQFF. CDR3 DNA: TGTGCCAGCAGGTCAGGGGCCTCCTACAATGAGCAGTTCTTC. J is TRBJ2-1 and V is TRBV27; D is possibly TRBD1 (6 bases). This CDR3 comprises 14 residues. Germline V gene lookup returns CDR1 MNHEY and CDR2 SMNVEV (reference sequence). Trimming cost V 6 bases and J 0 bases, with 9 bases left between them.